The sample holds a few counts of the clone carrying this TCR beta chain. The record originates from a study of spatial heterogeneity in lung cancer. TCRdb itself ran the 5' RACE reads through MiXCR, one entry per CDR3 protein. Found here are about 92,000 distinct CDR3 sequences, roughly 12% of them singletons; the top ten hold about two fifths. Described time point: sample taken at primary tumor resection. Looked up from germline, CDR1 is SGHRS and CDR2 is YFSETQ. V lost 2 bases, J lost 7 bases, and 10 bases lay in between. CDR3 length equals 12 residues. The TCR was taken from a male donor with early-stage non-small cell lung cancer. The chain joins TRBV5-1 to TRBJ2-7; D might be TRBD1 (6 bases). The material sequenced was PBMCs, taken at surgery. The CDR3 is CASSLQGLEQYF. The CDR3 region has the DNA TGCGCCAGCAGCTTACAGGGTCTGGAGCAGTACTTC.